This TCR beta chain emerged from a study of response to subunit inactivated influenza vaccine. Study-level findings and limits: Few new T cells, the authors suggested, are recruited by each seasonal influenza vaccination.

Germline CDR1 reads DFQATT; CDR2 reads SNEGSKA (reference sequence). The ends lost 3 bases at V and 4 bases at J; junction bases unmatched: 14. CDR3 length equals 17 residues. This clonotype was seen a few times. Its matching antigen is unknown. TCRdb called the RT-PCR reads again in MiXCR, with one record for every CDR3 protein. Of about 700,000 distinct CDR3 sequences listed, about 15% are singletons. The source material was PBMCs from blood, sampled about 11 days after vaccination. The TCR sequence derives from a man over 45 who received an inactivated influenza vaccine. J is TRBJ2-7 and V is TRBV20-1, with 11 bases identical to TRBD2. The CDR3 protein is CSASRGTSGRKSYEQYF. CDR3 bases: TGCAGTGCTAGTCGGGGGACTAGCGGACGAAAATCATACGAGCAGTACTTC.